These 22 T cell receptor beta chains were sequenced from one sample in a study of response to subunit inactivated influenza vaccine (dated by TCRdb to 2016 to 2019). The library was obtained by RT-PCR. The sequencing machine was an Illumina HiSeq 2500. Starting from the raw public reads, TCRdb applied fastp trimming at Q25, assembled clones with MiXCR and retained in-frame beta chains. Under each unique CDR3 protein, matching rows form one entry showing the most common genes and DNA. In this sample the table shows roughly 500,000 distinct CDR3 sequences, about 25% of which occur a single time. The top ten hold over 1.5% of the sample. The material sequenced was CD4+ T cells sorted from PBMCs, taken around 5 days after vaccination. The receptors shown here come from a man in his forties or fifties who received an inactivated influenza vaccine. Donor details come from another sample of the same person, matched by shared clones.

The gene calls are TRBV7-2 and TRBJ2-2; 10 positions match TRBD1. The CDR3 length is 16 residues. V dropped 1 base and J dropped 6; count of bases not matched to a gene: 5. Looked up from germline, CDR1 is SGHTA and CDR2 is FQGNSA. The chain's CDR3 is CASSLGGQGLSGELFF. CDR3 sequence (DNA): TGTGCCAGCAGCTTAGGGGGACAGGGGCTTTCCGGGGAGCTGTTTTTT.

The CDR3 bases are TGTGCCAGCAGCCCGTCCCCCGGGGGACCAGATACGCAGTATTTT. The encoded protein is CASSPSPGGPDTQYF. The gene calls are TRBV5-5 and TRBJ2-3; maybe TRBD2 (6 bases). From germline, CDR1 is SGHKS and CDR2 YYEKEE (reference sequence). The CDR3 is 15 amino acids. Between the trimmed V and J ends, which lost 4 bases and 4 bases, there was a span of 16 bases. The full variable domain, completed using reference TRBV5-5 and TRBJ2-3, is DAGVTQSPTHLIKTRGQQVTLRCSPISGHKSVSWYQQVLGQGPQFIFQYYEKEERGRGNFPDRFSARQFPNYSSELNVNALLLGDSALYLCASSPSPGGPDTQYFGPGTRLTVL.

This clonotype was counted between two and nine times. The rearrangement joins TRBV25-1 to TRBJ2-5; no clear D. CDR3 length equals 16 residues. V was shortened by 1 base and J by 2 bases, with 14 bases between the two germline ends. CDR1 is MGHDK and CDR2 is SYGVNS in the germline V gene. The CDR3 coding sequence is TGTGCCAGCAGTGAATTAAAGGGCCTTTTACAAGAGACCCAGTACTTC. It is translated as CASSELKGLLQETQYF.

This clonotype was recorded once. CDR3 bases: TGCAGTGCTAGAGATCTCGGGGTCACTGAAGCTTTCTTT. Translation gives CSARDLGVTEAFF. The chain combines TRBV20-1 with TRBJ1-1; D not certain. The ends were cut back, 0 bases at V and 4 bases at J, with 9 bases in the middle. The germline V gene has CDR1 DFQATT and CDR2 SNEGSKA (reference sequence). The CDR3 has 13 residues.

The V and J genes are TRBV6-6 and TRBJ1-1; D is undetermined. The CDR3 contains 13 residues. CDR1 is MNHNY, CDR2 SVGAGI, per germline (reference sequence). V shed 6 bases and J shed 5 bases, with 13 bases lying between them. CDR3 sequence reads: CASSPHLGTEAFF. The CDR3 coding sequence is TGTGCCAGCAGCCCCCATCTCGGGACTGAAGCTTTCTTT.

The chain links TRBV19 to TRBJ2-1; 11 nucleotides line up with TRBD1. Trimming cost V 4 bases and J 8 bases; bases outside gene matches: 7. Germline V gives CDR1 LNHDA, CDR2 SQIVND (reference sequence). CDR3 size: 15 residues. The CDR3 region is CASSSRDRGYYEQFF. CDR3 nucleotide sequence: TGTGCCAGTAGTAGCCGGGACAGGGGGTATTATGAGCAGTTCTTC.

V and J are TRBV6-1 and TRBJ2-7, with D possibly TRBD1 on 9 matching bases. Trimming took 7 bases from V and 1 from J, leaving 17 bases between them. The CDR3 runs 15 residues. From germline, CDR1 is MNHNS and CDR2 SASEGT. CDR3 amino acids: CASTGGTGNSYEQYF. The CDR3 DNA sequence: TGTGCCAGCACGGGAGGGACAGGGAATTCCTACGAGCAGTACTTC.

The V call is TRBV28, the J call TRBJ2-5, with TRBD2 identical over 7 bases. The CDR3 totals 13 residues. Germline V gene lookup returns CDR1 MDHEN and CDR2 SYDVKM. The V gene end was trimmed by 7 bases and the J gene end by 0 bases; junction bases not matched to a gene: 2. The DNA for the CDR3 is TGTGCCAGCACGGGGGGACACCAAGAGACCCAGTACTTC. This sequence encodes CASTGGHQETQYF. The full variable domain, with the rest looked up from reference TRBV28 and TRBJ2-5, is DVKVTQSSRYLVKRTGEKVFLECVQDMDHENMFWYRQDPGLGLRLIYFSYDVKMKEKGDIPEGYSVSREKKERFSLILESASTNQTSMYLCASTGGHQETQYFGPGTRLLVL.

This clonotype was recorded at least ten times. The gene calls are TRBV12-3 or TRBV12-4 and TRBJ1-4, with D hard to call. The CDR3 totals 11 residues. The germline V and J ends were trimmed by 3 bases and 13 bases, with 9 bases remaining between them. CDR3 region: CASSFSGRLFF. The DNA for the CDR3 is TGTGCCAGCAGTTTCTCCGGCAGACTGTTTTTT.

This clonotype was recorded a few times. The chain links TRBV12-3 or TRBV12-4 to TRBJ1-5; D is uncertain. The CDR3 contains 16 residues. Trimming stripped 2 bases from V and 0 bases from J, with 11 bases between. Here the CDR3 reads CASSLFGGNSNQPQHF. The CDR3 region has the DNA TGTGCCAGCAGTTTATTTGGAGGAAATAGCAATCAGCCCCAGCATTTT.

This sequence joins TRBV4-2 and TRBJ1-4; no firm D call. CDR3 length equals 13 residues. Deletions cut 2 bases from V and 4 bases from J, with 5 bases between. CDR1 LGHNA and CDR2 YNFKEQ come from the germline V gene. In DNA form, the CDR3 reads TGTGCCAGCAGCCAACAGAATAATGAAAAACTGTTTTTT. Protein sequence: CASSQQNNEKLFF.

The chain links TRBV5-1 to TRBJ2-4; no reliable D call. V lost 0 bases and J 6 bases, leaving 10 bases between the germline ends. Germline CDR1 reads SGHRS; CDR2 reads YFSETQ. The CDR3 totals 14 residues. The CDR3 protein is CASSLAGGLNIQYF. In nucleotides, the CDR3 is TGCGCCAGCAGCTTGGCGGGCGGTTTAAACATTCAGTACTTC.

The table lists this clonotype with a count of one. The rearrangement uses TRBV12-3 or TRBV12-4 and TRBJ2-5, with 11 bases that match TRBD2. J was trimmed by 9 bases and V by 6 bases; bases with no gene match: 9. CDR3 size: 14 residues. The CDR3 DNA sequence: TGTGCCAGCAGCACCGGGACTAGCGGCCTGGCCCAGTACTTC. This sequence encodes CASSTGTSGLAQYF.

This rearrangement joins TRBV20-1 to TRBJ1-5, with D perhaps TRBD1 (5 bases). With 3 bases removed from V and 6 bases from J, the gap between germline ends came to 9 bases. CDR3 size: 12 residues. From germline, CDR1 is DFQATT and CDR2 SNEGSKA (reference sequence). CDR3 DNA: TGCAGTGCTAGGACAGAGAGTCAGCCCCAGCATTTT. Translating gives CSARTESQPQHF.

This clonotype was found many times. This rearrangement joins TRBV9 to TRBJ2-1; 8 bases fit TRBD2. V trimming: 0 bases; J trimming: 9 bases; junction bases outside the gene matches: 11. The V gene's germline CDR1 is SGDLS and CDR2 YYNGEE. The length of the CDR3 is 16 residues. CDR3 in amino acids: CASSVATGTSWGEQFF. The CDR3 region has the DNA TGTGCCAGCAGCGTAGCTACCGGGACTAGTTGGGGTGAGCAGTTCTTC.

This rearrangement joins TRBV18 to TRBJ2-1; no reliable D call. CDR3 size: 13 residues. Trimming removed 3 bases at V and 5 bases at J, with 8 bases between. Looked up from germline, CDR1 is KGHSH and CDR2 is LQKENI. CDR3 DNA: TGTGCCAGCTCACCGGGCCAGGACAATGAGCAGTTCTTC. Translating gives CASSPGQDNEQFF.

The genes are TRBV11-3 and TRBJ2-5, with a tentative D call TRBD2 (6 bases). Trimming took off 6 bases at V and 5 bases at J, with 13 bases between the two ends. Germline V gene lookup returns CDR1 SGHNT and CDR2 YENEEA. The CDR3 is 13 residues long. CDR3 sequence (DNA): TGTGCCAGCAGTATAGCGGCGAGGGAGACCCAGTACTTC. As protein: CASSIAARETQYF.

The chain employs TRBV9 and TRBJ2-5; no clear D. This CDR3 has 13 amino acids. The V gene's germline CDR1 is SGDLS and CDR2 YYNGEE. The V gene lost 4 bases and the J gene lost 2 bases, with 9 bases spanning the gap. Here the CDR3 DNA reads TGTGCCAGCAGCCCTTACCAACAAGAGACCCAGTACTTC. This codes for CASSPYQQETQYF.

V gene TRBV18 combines with J gene TRBJ2-7; 8 bases match TRBD1. The trim removed 8 bases at V and 2 bases at J, leaving 5 bases unmatched. This CDR3 has 13 residues. Germline-derived CDR1 and CDR2 are KGHSH and LQKENI. CDR3 sequence reads: CASSPQGAYEQYF. For the CDR3, the DNA is TGTGCCAGCAGCCCACAGGGGGCCTACGAGCAGTACTTC.

This clonotype was seen only a few times. The chain recombines TRBV20-1 with TRBJ2-3; TRBD2 aligns across 7 bases. V dropped 4 bases and J dropped 3; count of bases not matched to a gene: 10. The CDR3 is 15 amino acids. Germline assignment: CDR1 DFQATT and CDR2 SNEGSKA (reference sequence). The CDR3 DNA follows: TGCAGTGCTACGGAACCTAGCGGTACGACAGATACGCAGTATTTT. The encoded protein is CSATEPSGTTDTQYF.

This clonotype was found a few times. The chain links TRBV12-3 or TRBV12-4 to TRBJ2-7; D is possibly TRBD2 (6 bases). V dropped 4 bases and J dropped 12 bases, with 19 bases sitting between them. CDR3 size: 13 residues. CDR3 nucleotides: TGTGCCAGCAGTTCCCCGGGAGCTCGAGAAGGGTACTTC. It is translated as CASSSPGAREGYF.

This clonotype was counted only a few times. The V and J genes are TRBV6-5 and TRBJ2-7, with a tentative D call TRBD2 (5 bases). CDR3 length: 15 amino acids. Germline-derived CDR1 and CDR2 are MNHEY and SVGAGI. Trimming stripped 0 bases from V and 2 bases from J, with 11 bases between. The CDR3 coding sequence is TGTGCCAGCAGTTACTCGAGGGCGGCCACCTACGAGCAGTACTTC. It codes for CASSYSRAATYEQYF.